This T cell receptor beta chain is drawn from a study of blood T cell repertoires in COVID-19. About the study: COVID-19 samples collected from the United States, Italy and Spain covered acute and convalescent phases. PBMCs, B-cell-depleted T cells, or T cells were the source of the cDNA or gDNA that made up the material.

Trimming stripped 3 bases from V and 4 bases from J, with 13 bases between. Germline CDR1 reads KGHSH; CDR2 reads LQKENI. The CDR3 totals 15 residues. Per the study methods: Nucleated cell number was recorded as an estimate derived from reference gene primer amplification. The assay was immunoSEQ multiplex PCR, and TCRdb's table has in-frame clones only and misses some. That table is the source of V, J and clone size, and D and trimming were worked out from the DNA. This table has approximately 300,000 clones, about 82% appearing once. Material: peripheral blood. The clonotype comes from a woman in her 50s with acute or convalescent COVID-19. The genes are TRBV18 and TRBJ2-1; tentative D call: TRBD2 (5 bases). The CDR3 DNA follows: TGTGCCAGCTCACCCCGACTGGACTTTTACAATGAGCAGTTCTTC. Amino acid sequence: CASSPRLDFYNEQFF.